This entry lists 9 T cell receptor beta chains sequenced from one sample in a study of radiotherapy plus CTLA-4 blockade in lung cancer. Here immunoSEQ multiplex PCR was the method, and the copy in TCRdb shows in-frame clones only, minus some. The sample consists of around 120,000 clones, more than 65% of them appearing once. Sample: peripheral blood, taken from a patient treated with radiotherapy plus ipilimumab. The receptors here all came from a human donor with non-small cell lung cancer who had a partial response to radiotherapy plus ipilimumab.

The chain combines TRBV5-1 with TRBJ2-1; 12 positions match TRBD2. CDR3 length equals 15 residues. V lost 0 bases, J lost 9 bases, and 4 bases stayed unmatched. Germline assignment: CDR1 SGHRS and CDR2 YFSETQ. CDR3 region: CASSLGLAGEAEQFF. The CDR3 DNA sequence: TGCGCCAGCAGCTTGGGACTAGCGGGAGAGGCTGAGCAGTTCTTC. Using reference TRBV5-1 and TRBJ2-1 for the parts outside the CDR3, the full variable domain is KAGVTQTPRYLIKTRGQQVTLSCSPISGHRSVSWYQQTPGQGLQFLFEYFSETQRNKGNFPGRFSGRQFSNSRSEMNVSTLELGDSALYLCASSLGLAGEAEQFFGPGTRLTVL.

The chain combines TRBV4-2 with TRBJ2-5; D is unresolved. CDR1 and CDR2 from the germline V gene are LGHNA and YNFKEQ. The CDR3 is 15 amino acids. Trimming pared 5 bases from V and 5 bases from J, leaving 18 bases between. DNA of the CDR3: TGTGCCAGCAGCGGCGGTGGTTCCCTTTTGGAGACCCAGTACTTC. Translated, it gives CASSGGGSLLETQYF.

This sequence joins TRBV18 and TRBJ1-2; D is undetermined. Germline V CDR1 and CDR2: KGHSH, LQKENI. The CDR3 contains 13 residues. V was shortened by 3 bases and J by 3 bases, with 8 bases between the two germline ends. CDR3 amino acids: CASSPDLDYGYTF. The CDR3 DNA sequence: TGTGCCAGCTCACCCGACTTAGACTATGGCTACACCTTC.

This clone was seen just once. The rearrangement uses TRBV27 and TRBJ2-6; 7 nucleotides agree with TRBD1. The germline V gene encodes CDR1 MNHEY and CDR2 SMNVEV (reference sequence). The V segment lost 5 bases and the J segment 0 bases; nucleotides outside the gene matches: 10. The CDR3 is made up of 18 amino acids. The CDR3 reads CASSPYSGQPSGANVLTF. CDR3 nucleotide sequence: TGTGCCAGCAGTCCTTATTCGGGACAGCCCTCTGGGGCCAACGTCCTGACTTTC.

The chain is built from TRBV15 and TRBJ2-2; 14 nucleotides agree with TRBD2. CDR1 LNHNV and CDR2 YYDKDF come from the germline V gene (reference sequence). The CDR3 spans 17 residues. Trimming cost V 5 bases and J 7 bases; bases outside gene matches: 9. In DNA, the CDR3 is TGTGCCACCAGCCAAAGGACTAGCGGGAGGCCTGGCGGGGAGCTGTTTTTT. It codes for CATSQRTSGRPGGELFF.

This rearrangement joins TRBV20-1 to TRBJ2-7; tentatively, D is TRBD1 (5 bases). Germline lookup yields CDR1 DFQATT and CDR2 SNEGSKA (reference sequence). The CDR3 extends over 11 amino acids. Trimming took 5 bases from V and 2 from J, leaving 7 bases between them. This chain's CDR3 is CSAPQAYEQYF. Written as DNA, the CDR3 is TGCAGTGCTCCACAGGCCTACGAGCAGTACTTC.

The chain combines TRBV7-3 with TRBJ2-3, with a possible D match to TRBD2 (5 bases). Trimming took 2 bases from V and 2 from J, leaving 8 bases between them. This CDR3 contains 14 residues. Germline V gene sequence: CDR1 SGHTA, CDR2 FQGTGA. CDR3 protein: CASSLGLFTDTQYF. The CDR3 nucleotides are TGTGCCAGCAGCTTAGGACTCTTCACAGATACGCAGTATTTT.

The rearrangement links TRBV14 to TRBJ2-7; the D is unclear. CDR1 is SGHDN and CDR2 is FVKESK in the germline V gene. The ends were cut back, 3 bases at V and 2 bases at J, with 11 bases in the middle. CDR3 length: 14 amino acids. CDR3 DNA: TGTGCCAGCAGCCAGTTCACCCAGGCCTACGAGCAGTACTTC. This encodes CASSQFTQAYEQYF.

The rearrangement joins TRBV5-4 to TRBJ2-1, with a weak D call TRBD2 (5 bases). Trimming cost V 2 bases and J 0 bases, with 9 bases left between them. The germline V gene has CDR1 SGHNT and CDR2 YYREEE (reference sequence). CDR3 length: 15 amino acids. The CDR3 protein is CASSFSADSYNEQFF. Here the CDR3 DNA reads TGTGCCAGCAGCTTCTCAGCGGACTCCTACAATGAGCAGTTCTTC. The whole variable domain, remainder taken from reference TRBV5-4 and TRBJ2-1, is ETGVTQSPTHLIKTRGQQVTLRCSSQSGHNTVSWYQQALGQGPQFIFQYYREEENGRGNFPPRFSGLQFPNYSSELNVNALELDDSALYLCASSFSADSYNEQFFGPGTRLTVL.